The entry that follows covers one TCR beta chain sequence. The source of the sample is a study of cytomegalovirus exposure and HLA in healthy donors. V lost 2 bases and J 2 bases, leaving 6 bases between the germline ends. The CDR3 is made up of 12 amino acids. The germline V gene encodes CDR1 GTSNPN and CDR2 SVGIG (reference sequence). PCR used 60 Vbeta primers and 13 Jbeta primers. This table comes from immunoSEQ multiplex PCR, and its TCRdb copy is limited to in-frame clones, with some not included. The profile shows 100,000 or so clones, 74% of them singletons. Sequenced material: PBMCs. This TCR came from a human donor in good health. The chain uses TRBV30 and TRBJ1-2; D not resolved. As DNA, the CDR3 is TGTGCCTGGAGTTCCCTAAACTATGGCTACACCTTC. Its protein product is CAWSSLNYGYTF.